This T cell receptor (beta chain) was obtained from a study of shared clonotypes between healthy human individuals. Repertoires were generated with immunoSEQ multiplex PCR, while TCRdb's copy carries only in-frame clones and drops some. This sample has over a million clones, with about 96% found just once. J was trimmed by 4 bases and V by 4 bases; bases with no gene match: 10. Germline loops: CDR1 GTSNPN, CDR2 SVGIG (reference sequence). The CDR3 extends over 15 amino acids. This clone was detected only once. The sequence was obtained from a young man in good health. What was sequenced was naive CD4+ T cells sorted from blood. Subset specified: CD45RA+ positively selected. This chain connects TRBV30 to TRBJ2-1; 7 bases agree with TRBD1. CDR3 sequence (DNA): TGTGCCTGGAACCGACAGGGAATGATATACAATGAGCAGTTCTTC. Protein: CAWNRQGMIYNEQFF.